The sequence of this T cell receptor (beta chain) was determined in a study of human T cells and chemical hapten exposure. At the level of the study: Patch tests delivered 0.01% DPC to the upper back and were evaluated at 6 days.

Findings and caveats of the study: Sensitizing to DPC left TCRs with a frequency above 1 in 1000 unaltered.

At least ten counts were recorded for this clonotype. What it binds is unknown. This CDR3 has 14 amino acids. Germline-derived CDR1 and CDR2 are SGHVS and FNYEAQ. V was clipped by 3 bases and J by 2 bases, with 8 bases between them. Time point indicated: patch test 2, 6 weeks after DPC sensitization. Stated treatment: therapeutic diphenylcyclopropenone sensitization with weekly scalp DPC. Blood was drawn before each patch test was applied. Study processing details: Sampled TCR counts reached a median of roughly 100,000 per sample, with values ranging from roughly 23,224 to 690,600. TCRdb recomputed calls from the RACE reads with MiXCR, one row per CDR3 protein. TCRdb's processing, not the authors', yielded these V and J calls. The sample holds 100,000 or so distinct CDR3 sequences, 9% to 9.5% seen once.

The TCR was taken from a woman aged 40 to 50 with alopecia areata. Some clones in this sample may be carry-over from other donors' samples. Source: whole blood, taken in connection with sensitization to the hapten diphenylcyclopropenone (DPC). This chain connects TRBV7-6 to TRBJ2-1; TRBD1 might be the D (5 bases). The CDR3 sequence is CASSFTGPYNEQFF. The CDR3 bases are TGTGCCAGCAGCTTTACAGGACCCTACAATGAGCAGTTCTTC.